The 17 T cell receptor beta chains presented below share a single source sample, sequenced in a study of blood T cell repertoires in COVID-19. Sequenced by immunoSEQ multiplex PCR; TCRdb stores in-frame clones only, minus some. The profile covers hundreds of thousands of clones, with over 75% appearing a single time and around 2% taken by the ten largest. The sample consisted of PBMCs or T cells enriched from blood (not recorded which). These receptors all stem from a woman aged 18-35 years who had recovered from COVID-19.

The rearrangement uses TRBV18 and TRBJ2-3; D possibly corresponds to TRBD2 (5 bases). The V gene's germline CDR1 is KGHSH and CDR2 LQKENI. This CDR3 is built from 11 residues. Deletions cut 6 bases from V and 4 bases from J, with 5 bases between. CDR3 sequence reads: CASSEADTQYF. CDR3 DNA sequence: TGTGCCAGCTCGGAGGCAGATACGCAGTATTTT.

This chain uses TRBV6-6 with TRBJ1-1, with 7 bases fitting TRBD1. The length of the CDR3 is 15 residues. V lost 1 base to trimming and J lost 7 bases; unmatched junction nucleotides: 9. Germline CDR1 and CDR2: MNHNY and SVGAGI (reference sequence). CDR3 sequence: CASSYLLRGLVEAFF. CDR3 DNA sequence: TGTGCCAGCAGTTACTTGCTAAGGGGGCTCGTTGAAGCTTTCTTT.

CDR3 DNA sequence: TGTGCCAGCAGCTACGAGGGAAACACCATATATTTT. This translates into CASSYEGNTIYF. The V call is TRBV2, the J call TRBJ1-3, with D unclear. The CDR3 contains 12 residues. Trimming stripped 6 bases from V and 4 bases from J, with 7 bases between. Germline V gives CDR1 SNHLY, CDR2 FYNNEI.

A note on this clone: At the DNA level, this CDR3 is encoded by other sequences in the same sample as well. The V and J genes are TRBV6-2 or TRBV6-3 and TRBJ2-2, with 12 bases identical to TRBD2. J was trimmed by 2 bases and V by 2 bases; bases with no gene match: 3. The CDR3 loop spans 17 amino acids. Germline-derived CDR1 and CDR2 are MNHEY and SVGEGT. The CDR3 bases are TGTGCCAGCAGTTACCTAGCGGGGGGGCCCAACACCGGGGAGCTGTTTTTT. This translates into CASSYLAGGPNTGELFF.

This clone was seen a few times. The CDR3 loop reads CASSTTGTGVEAFF. The CDR3 bases are TGCGCCAGCAGCACAACCGGGACAGGGGTTGAAGCTTTCTTT. The chain recombines TRBV10-2 with TRBJ1-1; 10 positions match TRBD1. Germline V gives CDR1 WSHSY, CDR2 SAAADI. With V trimmed by 6 bases and J by 7 bases, 8 bases remained unmatched. CDR3 length equals 14 residues.

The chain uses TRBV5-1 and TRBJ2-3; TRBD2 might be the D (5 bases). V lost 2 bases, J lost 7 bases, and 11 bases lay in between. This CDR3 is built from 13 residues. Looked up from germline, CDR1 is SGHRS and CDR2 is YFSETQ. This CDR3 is CASSFARENTQYF. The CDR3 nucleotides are TGCGCCAGCAGCTTTGCTCGGGAAAATACGCAGTATTTT.

The CDR3 DNA sequence: TGTGCCAGCAGTTACACGGGACTAGCGGACAATGAGCAGTTCTTC. Its translation is CASSYTGLADNEQFF. The gene calls are TRBV6-5 and TRBJ2-1, with 11 bases fitting TRBD2. The CDR3 runs to 15 residues. Germline assignment: CDR1 MNHEY and CDR2 SVGAGI. V gave up 2 bases and J gave up 5 bases; unmatched junction bases: 2.

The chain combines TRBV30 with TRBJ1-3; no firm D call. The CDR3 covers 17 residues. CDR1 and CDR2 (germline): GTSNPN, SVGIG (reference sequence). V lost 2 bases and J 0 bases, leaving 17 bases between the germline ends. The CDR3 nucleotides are TGTGCCTGGAGTACAGTCCTGCTTGTGTGCTCTGGAAACACCATATATTTT. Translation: CAWSTVLLVCSGNTIYF.

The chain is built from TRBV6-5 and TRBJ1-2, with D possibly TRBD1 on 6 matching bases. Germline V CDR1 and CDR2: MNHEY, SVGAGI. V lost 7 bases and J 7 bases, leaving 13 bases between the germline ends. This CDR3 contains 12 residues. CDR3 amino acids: CASIQGMRGYTF. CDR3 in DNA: TGTGCCAGCATACAGGGAATGCGTGGCTACACCTTC.

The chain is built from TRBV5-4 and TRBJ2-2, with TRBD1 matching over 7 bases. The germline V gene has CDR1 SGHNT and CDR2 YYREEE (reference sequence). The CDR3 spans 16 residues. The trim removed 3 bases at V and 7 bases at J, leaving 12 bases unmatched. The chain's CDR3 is CASSSGTALEVGELFF. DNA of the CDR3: TGTGCCAGCAGCTCCGGGACAGCCCTCGAGGTCGGGGAGCTGTTTTTT.

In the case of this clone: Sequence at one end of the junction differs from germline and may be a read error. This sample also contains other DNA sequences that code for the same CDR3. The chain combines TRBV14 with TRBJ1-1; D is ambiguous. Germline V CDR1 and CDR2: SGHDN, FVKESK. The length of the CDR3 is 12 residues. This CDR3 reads CASSPQNTEAFF. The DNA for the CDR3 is TGTGCCAGTAGCCCCCAGAACACTGAAGCTTTCTTT.

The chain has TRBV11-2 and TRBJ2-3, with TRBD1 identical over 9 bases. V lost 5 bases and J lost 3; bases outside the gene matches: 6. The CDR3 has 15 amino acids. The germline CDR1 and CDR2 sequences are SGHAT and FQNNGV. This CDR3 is CASSRTGGGTDTQYF. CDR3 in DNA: TGTGCCAGCAGCCGAACAGGGGGCGGAACAGATACGCAGTATTTT.

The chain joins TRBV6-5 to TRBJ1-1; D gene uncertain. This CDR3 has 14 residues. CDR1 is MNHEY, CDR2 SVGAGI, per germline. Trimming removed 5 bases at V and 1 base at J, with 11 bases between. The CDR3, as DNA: TGTGCCAGCAGTCCACACCGGGAGAACACTGAAGCTTTCTTT. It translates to CASSPHRENTEAFF.

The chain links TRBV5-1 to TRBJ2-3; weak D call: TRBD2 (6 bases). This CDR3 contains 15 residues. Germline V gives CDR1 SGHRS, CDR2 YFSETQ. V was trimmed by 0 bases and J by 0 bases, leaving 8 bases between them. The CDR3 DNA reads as TGCGCCAGCAGCTTGGGACTAGGGAGCACAGATACGCAGTATTTT. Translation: CASSLGLGSTDTQYF.

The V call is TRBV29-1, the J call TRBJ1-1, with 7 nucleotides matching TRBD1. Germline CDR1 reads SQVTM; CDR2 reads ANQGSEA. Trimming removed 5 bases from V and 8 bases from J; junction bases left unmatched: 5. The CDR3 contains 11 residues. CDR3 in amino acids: CSVSQGLEAFF. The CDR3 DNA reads TGCAGCGTTTCACAGGGGTTAGAAGCTTTCTTT.

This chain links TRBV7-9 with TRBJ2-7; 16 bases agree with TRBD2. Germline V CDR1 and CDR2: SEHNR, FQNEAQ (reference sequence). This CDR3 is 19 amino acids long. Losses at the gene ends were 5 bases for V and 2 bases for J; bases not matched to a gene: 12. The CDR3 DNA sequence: TGTGCCAGCAGCCACACCGGGACTAGCGGGGGGGCCCGGGCCTACGAGCAGTACTTC. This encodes CASSHTGTSGGARAYEQYF.

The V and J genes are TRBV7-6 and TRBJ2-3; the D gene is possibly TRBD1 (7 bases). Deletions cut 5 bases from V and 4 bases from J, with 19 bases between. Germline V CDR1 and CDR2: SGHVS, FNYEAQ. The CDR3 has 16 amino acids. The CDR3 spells CASSAGQPKAADTQYF. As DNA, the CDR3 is TGTGCCAGCAGCGCGGGACAGCCCAAGGCGGCAGATACGCAGTATTTT.